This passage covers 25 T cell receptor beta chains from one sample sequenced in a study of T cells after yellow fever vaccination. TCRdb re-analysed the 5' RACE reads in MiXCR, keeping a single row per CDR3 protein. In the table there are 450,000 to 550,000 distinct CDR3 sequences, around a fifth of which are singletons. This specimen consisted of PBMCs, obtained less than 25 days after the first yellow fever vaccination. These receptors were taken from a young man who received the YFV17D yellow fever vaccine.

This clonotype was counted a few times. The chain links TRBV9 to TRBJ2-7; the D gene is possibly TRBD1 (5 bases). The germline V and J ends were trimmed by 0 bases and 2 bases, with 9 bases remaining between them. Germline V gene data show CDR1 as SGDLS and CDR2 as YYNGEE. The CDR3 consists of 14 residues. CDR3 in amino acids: CASSVGVGAYEQYF. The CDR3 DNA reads TGTGCCAGCAGCGTAGGGGTAGGGGCCTACGAGCAGTACTTC.

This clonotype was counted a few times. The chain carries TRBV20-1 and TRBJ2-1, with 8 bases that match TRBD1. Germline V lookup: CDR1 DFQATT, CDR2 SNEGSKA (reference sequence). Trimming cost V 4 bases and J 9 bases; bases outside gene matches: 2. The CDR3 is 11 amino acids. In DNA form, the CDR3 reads TGCAGTGCTATCCAGGGGGCTGAGCAGTTCTTC. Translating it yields CSAIQGAEQFF.

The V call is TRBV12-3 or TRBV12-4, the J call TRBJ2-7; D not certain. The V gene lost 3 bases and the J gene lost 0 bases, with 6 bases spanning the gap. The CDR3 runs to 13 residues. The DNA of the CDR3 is TGTGCCAGCAGTTTCGCCCACTCCTACGAGCAGTACTTC. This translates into CASSFAHSYEQYF.

CDR3 bases: TGTGCCAGCAGCTACGACAGGGGGCGTTTCGCATCACCCCTCCACTTT. Residues: CASSYDRGRFASPLHF. The chain combines TRBV5-8 with TRBJ1-6, with 10 bases aligning to TRBD1. This CDR3 is 16 amino acids long. From germline, CDR1 is SGHTS and CDR2 YDEGEE. With 3 bases clipped from V and 10 bases from J, the junction kept 10 bases outside the gene matches.

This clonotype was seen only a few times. The CDR3 bases are TGTGCCATCAGTCCTATGGGGTCCCATGAGCAGTTCTTC. Protein: CAISPMGSHEQFF. The V and J genes are TRBV10-3 and TRBJ2-1, with D unclear. Germline values: CDR1 ENHRY, CDR2 SYGVKD. The CDR3 contains 13 residues. The V end was cut by 5 bases, the J end by 8 bases, with 13 bases between.

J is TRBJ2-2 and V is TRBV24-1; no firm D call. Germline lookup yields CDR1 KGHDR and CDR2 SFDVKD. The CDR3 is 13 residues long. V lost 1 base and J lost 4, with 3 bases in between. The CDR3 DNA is TGTGCCACCAGTGATTTCATCACCGGGGAGCTGTTTTTT. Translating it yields CATSDFITGELFF.

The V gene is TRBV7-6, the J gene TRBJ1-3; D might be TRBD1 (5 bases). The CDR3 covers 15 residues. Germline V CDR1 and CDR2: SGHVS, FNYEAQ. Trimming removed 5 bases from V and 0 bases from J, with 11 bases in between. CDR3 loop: CASSPGATSGNTIYF. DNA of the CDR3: TGTGCCAGCAGCCCCGGGGCGACCTCTGGAAACACCATATATTTT.

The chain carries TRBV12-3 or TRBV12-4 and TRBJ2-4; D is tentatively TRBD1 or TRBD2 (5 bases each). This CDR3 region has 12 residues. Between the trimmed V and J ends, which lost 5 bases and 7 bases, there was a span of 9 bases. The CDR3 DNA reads TGTGCCAGCAGTCCGGGGCCCAACATTCAGTACTTC. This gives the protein CASSPGPNIQYF.

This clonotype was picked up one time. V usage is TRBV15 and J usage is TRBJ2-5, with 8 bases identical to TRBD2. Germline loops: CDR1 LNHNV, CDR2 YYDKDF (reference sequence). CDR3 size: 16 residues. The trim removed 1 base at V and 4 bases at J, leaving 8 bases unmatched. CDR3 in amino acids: CATSRGIVRGGETQYF. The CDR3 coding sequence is TGTGCCACCAGCAGAGGGATAGTTCGGGGGGGAGAGACCCAGTACTTC. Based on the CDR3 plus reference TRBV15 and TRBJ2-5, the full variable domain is DAMVIQNPRYQVTQFGKPVTLSCSQTLNHNVMYWYQQKSSQAPKLLFHYYDKDFNNEADTPDNFQSRRPNTSFCFLDIRSPGLGDTAMYLCATSRGIVRGGETQYFGPGTRLLVL.

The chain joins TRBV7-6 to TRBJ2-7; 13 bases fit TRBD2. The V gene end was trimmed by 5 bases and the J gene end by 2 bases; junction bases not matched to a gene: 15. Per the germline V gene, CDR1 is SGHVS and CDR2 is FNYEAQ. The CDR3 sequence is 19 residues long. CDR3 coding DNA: TGTGCCAGCAGCCCGACACTAGCGGGGGGGCCCAGAGTTGCCTACGAGCAGTACGTC. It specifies CASSPTLAGGPRVAYEQYV.

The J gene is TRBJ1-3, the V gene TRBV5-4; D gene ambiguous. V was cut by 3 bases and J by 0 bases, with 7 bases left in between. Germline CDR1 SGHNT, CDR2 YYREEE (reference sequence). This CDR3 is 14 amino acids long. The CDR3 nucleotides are TGTGCCAGCAGCTCCCCGAACTCTGGAAACACCATATATTTT. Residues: CASSSPNSGNTIYF.

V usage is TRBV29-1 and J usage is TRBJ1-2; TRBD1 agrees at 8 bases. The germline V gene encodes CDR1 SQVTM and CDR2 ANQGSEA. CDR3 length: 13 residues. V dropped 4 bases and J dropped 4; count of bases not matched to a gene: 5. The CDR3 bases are TGCAGCGTTGGGCAGGGGGCAATCTATGGCTACACCTTC. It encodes CSVGQGAIYGYTF. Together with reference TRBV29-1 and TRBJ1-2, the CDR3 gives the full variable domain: SAVISQKPSRDICQRGTSLTIQCQVDSQVTMMFWYRQQPGQSLTLIATANQGSEATYESGFVIDKFPISRPNLTFSTLTVSNMSPEDSSIYLCSVGQGAIYGYTFGSGTRLTVV.

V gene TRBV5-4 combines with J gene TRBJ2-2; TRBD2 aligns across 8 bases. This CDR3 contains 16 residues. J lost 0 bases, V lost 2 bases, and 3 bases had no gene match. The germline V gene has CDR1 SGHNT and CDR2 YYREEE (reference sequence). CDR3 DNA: TGTGCCAGCAGCTTACAGCGGGGGTCGAACACCGGGGAGCTGTTTTTT. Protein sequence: CASSLQRGSNTGELFF.

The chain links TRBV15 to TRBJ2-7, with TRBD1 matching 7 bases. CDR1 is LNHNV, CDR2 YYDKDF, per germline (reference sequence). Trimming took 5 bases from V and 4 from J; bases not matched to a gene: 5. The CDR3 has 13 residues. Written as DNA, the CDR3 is TGTGCCACCAGCTCCGGACAGGCGTACGAGCAGTACTTC. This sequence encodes CATSSGQAYEQYF. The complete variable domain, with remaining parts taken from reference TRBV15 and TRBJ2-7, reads DAMVIQNPRYQVTQFGKPVTLSCSQTLNHNVMYWYQQKSSQAPKLLFHYYDKDFNNEADTPDNFQSRRPNTSFCFLDIRSPGLGDTAMYLCATSSGQAYEQYFGPGTRLTVT.

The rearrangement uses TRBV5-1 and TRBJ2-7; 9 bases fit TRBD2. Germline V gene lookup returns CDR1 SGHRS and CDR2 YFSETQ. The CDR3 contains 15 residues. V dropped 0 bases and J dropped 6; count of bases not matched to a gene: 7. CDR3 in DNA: TGCGCCAGCAGCTTGGAAGCTAGCGGGGCCTCCGAGCAGTACGTC. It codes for CASSLEASGASEQYV.

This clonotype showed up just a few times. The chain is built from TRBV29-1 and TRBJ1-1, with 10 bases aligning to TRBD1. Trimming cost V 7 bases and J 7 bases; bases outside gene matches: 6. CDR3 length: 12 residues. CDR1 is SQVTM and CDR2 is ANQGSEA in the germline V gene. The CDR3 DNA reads TGCAGCGGGCGACAGGGGGCAGGTGAAGCTTTCTTT. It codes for CSGRQGAGEAFF. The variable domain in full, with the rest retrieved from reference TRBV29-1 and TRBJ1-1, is SAVISQKPSRDICQRGTSLTIQCQVDSQVTMMFWYRQQPGQSLTLIATANQGSEATYESGFVIDKFPISRPNLTFSTLTVSNMSPEDSSIYLCSGRQGAGEAFFGQGTRLTVV.

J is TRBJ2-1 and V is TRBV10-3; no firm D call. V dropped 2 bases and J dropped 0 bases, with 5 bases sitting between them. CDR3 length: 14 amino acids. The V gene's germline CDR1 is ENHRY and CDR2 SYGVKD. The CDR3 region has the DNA TGTGCCATCAGTGAGAGAAGCTCCTACAATGAGCAGTTCTTC. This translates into CAISERSSYNEQFF.

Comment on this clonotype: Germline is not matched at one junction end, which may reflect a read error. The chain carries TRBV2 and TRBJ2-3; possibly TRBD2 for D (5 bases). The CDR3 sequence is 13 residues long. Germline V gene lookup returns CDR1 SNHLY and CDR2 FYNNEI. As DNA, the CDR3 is TGCGCCAGCAGAGAGAACAGCGGAGATACGCAGTATTTT. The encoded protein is CASRENSGDTQYF.

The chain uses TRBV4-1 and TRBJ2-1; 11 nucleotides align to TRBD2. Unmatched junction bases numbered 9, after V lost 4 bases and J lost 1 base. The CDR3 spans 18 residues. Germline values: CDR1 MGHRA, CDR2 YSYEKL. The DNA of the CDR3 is TGCGCCAGCAGCCGTGGGCTAGCGGGGGGTCATTCCTACAATGAGCAGTTCTTC. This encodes CASSRGLAGGHSYNEQFF.

This CDR3 reads CASTQRRDQDTQYF. The DNA of the CDR3 is TGTGCCAGCACCCAGAGAAGGGATCAAGATACGCAGTATTTT. This chain connects TRBV6-2 or TRBV6-3 to TRBJ2-3; no definite D call. CDR3 length: 14 residues. V was shortened by 7 bases and J by 5 bases, with 16 bases between the two germline ends. The germline CDR1 and CDR2 sequences are MNHEY and SVGEGT.

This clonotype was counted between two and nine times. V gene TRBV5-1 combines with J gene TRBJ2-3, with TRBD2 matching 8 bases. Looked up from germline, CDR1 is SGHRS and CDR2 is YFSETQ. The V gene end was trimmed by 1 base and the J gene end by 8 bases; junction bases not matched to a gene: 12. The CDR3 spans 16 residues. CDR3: CASSLIAGPEGGTQYF. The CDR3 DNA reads TGCGCCAGCAGCTTGATAGCGGGGCCCGAGGGGGGTACGCAGTATTTT.

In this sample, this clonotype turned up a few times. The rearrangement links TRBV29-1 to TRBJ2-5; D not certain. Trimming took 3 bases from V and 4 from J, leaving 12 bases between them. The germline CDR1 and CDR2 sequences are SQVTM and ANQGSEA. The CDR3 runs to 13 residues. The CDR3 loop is CSVDSFEGETQYF. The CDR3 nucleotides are TGCAGCGTTGACAGCTTTGAAGGAGAGACCCAGTACTTC.

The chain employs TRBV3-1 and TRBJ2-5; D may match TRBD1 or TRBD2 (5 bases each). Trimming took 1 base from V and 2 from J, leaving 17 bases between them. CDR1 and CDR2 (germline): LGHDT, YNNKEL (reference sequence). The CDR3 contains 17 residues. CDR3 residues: CASSQGRVGRGQETQYF. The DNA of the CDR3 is TGTGCCAGCAGCCAAGGCAGGGTAGGACGGGGACAAGAGACCCAGTACTTC.

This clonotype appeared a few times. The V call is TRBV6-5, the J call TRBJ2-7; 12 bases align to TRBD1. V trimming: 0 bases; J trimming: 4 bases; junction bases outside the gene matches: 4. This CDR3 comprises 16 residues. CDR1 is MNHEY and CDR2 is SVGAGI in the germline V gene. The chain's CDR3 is CASSYSGQGAWYEQYF. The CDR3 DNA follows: TGTGCCAGCAGTTACTCGGGACAGGGGGCTTGGTACGAGCAGTACTTC.

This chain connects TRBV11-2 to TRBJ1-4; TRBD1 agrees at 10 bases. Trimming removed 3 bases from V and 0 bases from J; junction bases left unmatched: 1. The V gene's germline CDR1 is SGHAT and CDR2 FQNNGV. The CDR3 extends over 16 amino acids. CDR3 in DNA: TGTGCCAGCAGCTTGACAGGGGGCACAACTAATGAAAAACTGTTTTTT. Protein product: CASSLTGGTTNEKLFF.